Listed below are T cell receptor beta chains from one sample, sequenced in a study of cytomegalovirus exposure and HLA in healthy donors. Libraries were prepared by immunoSEQ multiplex PCR; TCRdb keeps only in-frame clonotypes and omits some of them. The sample records 180,000 or so clones, roughly three quarters being singletons. The sequenced material came from PBMCs. The origin of the receptors is a woman aged 45-60 years in good health and CMV-seronegative. The CDR3 runs from the conserved cysteine through the conserved F or W. The D gene is left open where the match is weak. Not every row has a clone size; where given, it reads once, few, many or a size class.

V: TRBV11-2; D: -; J: TRBJ2-7; size: once; DNA: TGTGCCAGCAGCTTAGATCGTTTAAGCGGCTCCTACGAGCAGTACTTC; CDR3: CASSLDRLSGSYEQYF
V: TRBV28; D: -; J: TRBJ2-7; size: -; DNA: TGTGCCAGCAGTTCAACAACAAGTTACGAGCAGTACTTC; CDR3: CASSSTTSYEQYF
V: TRBV10-1; D: TRBD1; J: TRBJ2-3; size: -; DNA: TGCGCCAGCAGTGGCCCCGGGACAGGGGCAAAAGATACGCAGTATTTT; CDR3: CASSGPGTGAKDTQYF
V: TRBV28; D: -; J: TRBJ2-7; size: -; DNA: TGTGCCAGCAACCCTGCCCGGGAAAGTAGCGAGCAGTACTTC; CDR3: CASNPARESSEQYF
V: TRBV18; D: -; J: TRBJ2-2; size: -; DNA: TGTGCCAGCTCGCCCGCAGCGGTGGACACCGGGGAGCTGTTTTTT; CDR3: CASSPAAVDTGELFF
V: TRBV7-2; D: -; J: TRBJ1-5; size: -; DNA: TGTGCCAGCAGCCTCGGACAGTTAAATCAGCCCCAGCATTTT; CDR3: CASSLGQLNQPQHF
V: TRBV4-3; D: TRBD1; J: TRBJ2-7; size: -; DNA: TGCGCCAGCAGCCAAGTCGGGACAGGGATAGCCTACGAGCAGTACTTC; CDR3: CASSQVGTGIAYEQYF
V: TRBV7-9; D: TRBD2; J: TRBJ2-1; size: -; DNA: TGTTCCAGCAGCTTAGGAACCGGGACTAGCGGACCCTACAATGAGCAGTTCTTC; CDR3: CSSSLGTGTSGPYNEQFF
V: TRBV5-4; D: -; J: TRBJ2-7; size: -; DNA: TGTGCCAGCAGTCTTACACGCGGGACTCGTGACTACGAGCAGTACTTC; CDR3: CASSLTRGTRDYEQYF
V: TRBV28; D: TRBD1; J: TRBJ2-3; size: few; DNA: TGTGCCAGCAGTCCATTCGGGACAGGTGTTTCTAGCACAGATACGCAGTATTTT; CDR3: CASSPFGTGVSSTDTQYF
V: TRBV19; D: -; J: TRBJ1-1; size: -; DNA: TGTGCCAGTAGGGGGCTCGAAACAACTGAAGCTTTCTTT; CDR3: CASRGLETTEAFF
V: TRBV4-3; D: -; J: TRBJ2-7; size: few; DNA: TGCGCCAGCAGCCAAGCTTTGCAGGCCTCCTACGAGCAGTACTTC; CDR3: CASSQALQASYEQYF
V: TRBV25-1; D: -; J: TRBJ2-7; size: few; DNA: TGTGCCAGCAGTGAGTACGTTGGACAAAAAAGCCACGAGCAGTACTTC; CDR3: CASSEYVGQKSHEQYF
V: TRBV9; D: TRBD1; J: TRBJ2-5; size: few; DNA: TGTGCCAGCAGCGTGGGACAGGGAACAGAGACCCAGTACTTC; CDR3: CASSVGQGTETQYF
V: TRBV29-1; D: -; J: TRBJ1-2; size: -; DNA: TGCAGCGTTGACGGGGGGCCGAAGGGTTATGGCTACACCTTC; CDR3: CSVDGGPKGYGYTF
V: TRBV19; D: TRBD1; J: TRBJ2-5; size: -; DNA: TGTGCCAGTAGTATACCCTTCGGGACAGGGGCAGAGACCCAGTACTTC; CDR3: CASSIPFGTGAETQYF
V: TRBV2; D: -; J: TRBJ2-1; size: -; DNA: TGTGCCAGCAGGCACGACAGCTCCTACAATGAGCAGTTCTTC; CDR3: CASRHDSSYNEQFF
V: TRBV9; D: -; J: TRBJ1-2; size: -; DNA: TGTGCCAGCAGTCGGGAGTATGGCTACACCTTC; CDR3: CASSREYGYTF
V: TRBV11-3; D: TRBD1; J: TRBJ2-7; size: -; DNA: TGTGCCAGCAGCTTTCCCGGGACAGGAGATTACGAGCAGTACTTC; CDR3: CASSFPGTGDYEQYF
V: TRBV27; D: TRBD1; J: TRBJ2-7; size: -; DNA: TGTGCCAGCAGTTTTTATTCGGGACAGACCTACGAGCAGTACTTC; CDR3: CASSFYSGQTYEQYF
V: TRBV11-2; D: TRBD1; J: TRBJ2-7; size: -; DNA: TGTGCCAGCAGCTCGGCCCCGGGACAGTCCTACGAGCAGTACTTC; CDR3: CASSSAPGQSYEQYF
V: TRBV15; D: TRBD1; J: TRBJ2-7; size: once; DNA: TGTGCCACCAGCAGAGATGGGTGGGGACAGAACTCCTACGAGCAGTACTTC; CDR3: CATSRDGWGQNSYEQYF
V: TRBV11-2; D: -; J: TRBJ2-7; size: -; DNA: TGTGCCAGCAGCCCCCCGGGAATTACCTACGAGCAGTACTTC; CDR3: CASSPPGITYEQYF
V: TRBV6-6; D: TRBD2; J: TRBJ2-3; size: -; DNA: TGTGCCAGCAGTGCGGTAGCGGGAGGGTTGGGAGATACGCAGTATTTT; CDR3: CASSAVAGGLGDTQYF
V: TRBV6-1; D: -; J: TRBJ2-7; size: -; DNA: TGTGCCAGCAGTGACGGACGAGGCGGAGGGCAGTACTTC; CDR3: CASSDGRGGGQYF
V: TRBV11-3; D: -; J: TRBJ1-1; size: -; DNA: TGTGCCAGCAGCGTCTCCTTGAACACTGAAGCTTTCTTT; CDR3: CASSVSLNTEAFF
V: TRBV5-1; D: TRBD1; J: TRBJ2-7; size: -; DNA: TGCGCCAGCAGCCCGACCGGGACAGGGCGGTACGAGCAGTACTTC; CDR3: CASSPTGTGRYEQYF
V: TRBV5-6; D: -; J: TRBJ2-7; size: -; DNA: TGTGCCAGCAACTTGAGGGGCGGTCGTGACGAGCAGTACTTC; CDR3: CASNLRGGRDEQYF